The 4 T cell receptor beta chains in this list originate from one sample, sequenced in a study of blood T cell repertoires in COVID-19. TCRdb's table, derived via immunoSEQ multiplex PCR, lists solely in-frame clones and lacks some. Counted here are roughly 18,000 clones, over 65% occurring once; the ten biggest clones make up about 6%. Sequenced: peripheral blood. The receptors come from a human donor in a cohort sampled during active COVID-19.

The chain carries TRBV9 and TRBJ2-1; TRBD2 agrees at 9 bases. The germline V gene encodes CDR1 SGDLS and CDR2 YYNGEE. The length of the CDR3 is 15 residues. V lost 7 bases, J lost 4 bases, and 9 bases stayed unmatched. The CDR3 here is CASGLQAGGYNEQFF. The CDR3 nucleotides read TGTGCCAGCGGCTTACAAGCGGGAGGATACAATGAGCAGTTCTTC.

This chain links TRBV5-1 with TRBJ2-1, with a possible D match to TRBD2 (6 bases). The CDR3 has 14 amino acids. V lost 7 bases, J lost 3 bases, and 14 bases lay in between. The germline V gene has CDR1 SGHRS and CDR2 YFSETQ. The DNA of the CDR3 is TGCGCCAGCCAGCGGGCCCAGGACTACAATGAGCAGTTCTTC. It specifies CASQRAQDYNEQFF.

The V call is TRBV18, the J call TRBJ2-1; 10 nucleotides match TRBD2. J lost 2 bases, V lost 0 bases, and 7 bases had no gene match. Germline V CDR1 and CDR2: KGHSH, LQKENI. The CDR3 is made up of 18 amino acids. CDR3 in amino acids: CASSPPLTSGPPYNEQFF. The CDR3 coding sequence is TGTGCCAGCTCACCACCGTTGACTAGCGGGCCTCCCTACAATGAGCAGTTCTTC. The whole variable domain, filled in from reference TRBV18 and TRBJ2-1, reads NAGVMQNPRHLVRRRGQEARLRCSPMKGHSHVYWYRQLPEEGLKFMVYLQKENIIDESGMPKERFSAEFPKEGPSILRIQQVVRGDSAAYFCASSPPLTSGPPYNEQFFGPGTRLTVL.

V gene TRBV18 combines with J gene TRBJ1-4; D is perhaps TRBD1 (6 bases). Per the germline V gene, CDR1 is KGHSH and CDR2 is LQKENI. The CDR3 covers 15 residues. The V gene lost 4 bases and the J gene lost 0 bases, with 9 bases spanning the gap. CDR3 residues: CASSRRQATNEKLFF. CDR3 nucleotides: TGTGCCAGCTCACGTCGACAGGCAACTAATGAAAAACTGTTTTTT.